Below are 26 T cell receptor beta chains sequenced from a single sample in a study of OX40 agonist ivuxolimab in advanced cancers. Library creation used the immunoSEQ multiplex PCR assay. This immuneACCESS table, as held by TCRdb, lists in-frame sequences with V and J called but not all clones. Of the missing ones, under half trace to an unresolved V gene in checked studies; the others have no known cause. This sample has tens of thousands of clones in its table, and roughly 84% of those were observed once. The top ten constitute roughly 25% of the sample. Sequenced here: CD4+ or CD8+ T cells sorted from blood, sampled in a trial of the OX40 agonist ivuxolimab. Every receptor here comes from an adult with an advanced solid tumor such as melanoma, head and neck, liver or kidney cancer.

The V call is TRBV7-8, the J call TRBJ1-5; D is uncertain. This CDR3 is built from 18 residues. Germline V gene sequence: CDR1 SGHVS, CDR2 FQNEAQ. The V gene lost 5 bases and the J gene lost 2 bases, with 22 bases spanning the gap. This chain's CDR3 is CASSRDKGLGEGNQPQHF. CDR3 sequence (DNA): TGTGCCAGCAGCCGCGATAAGGGATTAGGTGAGGGCAATCAGCCCCAGCATTTT.

V usage is TRBV5-8 and J usage is TRBJ2-7; no clear D. From germline, CDR1 is SGHTS and CDR2 YDEGEE. CDR3 length equals 15 residues. The V end lost 0 bases, the J end lost 0 bases, and 10 bases lay between the germline ends. The CDR3 DNA is TGTGCCAGCAGCTTGGAGATGCAAACCTCCTACGAGCAGTACTTC. This gives the protein CASSLEMQTSYEQYF.

This chain uses TRBV6-1 with TRBJ2-1; 12 nucleotides match TRBD2. Unmatched junction bases numbered 3, after V lost 11 bases and J lost 1 base. This CDR3 comprises 14 residues. Germline loops: CDR1 MNHNS, CDR2 SASEGT. CDR3 in DNA: TGTGCCGGCGGACTAGCGGGATCCTACAATGAGCAGTTCTTC. This sequence encodes CAGGLAGSYNEQFF.

The sample holds one count of this clone. In DNA, the CDR3 is TGTGCCAGCAGCCCCCCGGGCACCCAGAACACCGGGGAGCTGTTTTTT. It is translated as CASSPPGTQNTGELFF. V usage is TRBV13 and J usage is TRBJ2-2; D unclear. This CDR3 comprises 16 residues. V was trimmed by 5 bases and J by 1 base, leaving 14 bases between them. In germline, CDR1 is PRHDT, CDR2 FYEKMQ (reference sequence).

This sequence joins TRBV5-6 and TRBJ2-4; unclear D gene. Germline CDR1 SGHDT, CDR2 YYEEEE. V lost 0 bases and J 2 bases, leaving 9 bases between the germline ends. This CDR3 comprises 15 residues. CDR3 DNA sequence: TGTGCCAGCAGCTTGGTCAGGCAGACCAAAAACATTCAGTACTTC. Residues: CASSLVRQTKNIQYF.

The DNA for the CDR3 is TGTGCCAGCGGACAGGGGATTGAGCAGTTCTTC. Residues: CASGQGIEQFF. The chain recombines TRBV7-9 with TRBJ2-1; 9 bases fit TRBD1. The germline gives CDR1 SEHNR, CDR2 FQNEAQ (reference sequence). With V trimmed by 8 bases and J by 9 bases, 2 bases remained unmatched. The CDR3 sequence is 11 residues long.

This clone appeared a single time. CDR3 in DNA: TGCGCCAGCAGCCAGTCAGGGGCCGGCAATCAGCCCCAGCATTTT. Protein product: CASSQSGAGNQPQHF. This sequence joins TRBV4-1 and TRBJ1-5; a weak D match, TRBD1 (6 bases). The CDR3 has 15 residues. In germline, CDR1 is MGHRA, CDR2 YSYEKL. V was cut by 3 bases and J by 2 bases, with 11 bases left in between.

In nucleotides, the CDR3 is TGTGCCAGCAGTTTTTCGGCGGGAAACTCCTACGAGCAGTACTTC. This encodes CASSFSAGNSYEQYF. This chain joins TRBV27 and TRBJ2-7; D is perhaps TRBD2 (6 bases). The CDR3 runs 15 residues. From germline, CDR1 is MNHEY and CDR2 SMNVEV (reference sequence). V gave up 3 bases and J gave up 0 bases, with 12 bases separating them.

The CDR3 here is CASSLTGGNQPQHF. CDR3 in DNA: TGCGCCAGCAGCTTGACAGGGGGAAATCAGCCCCAGCATTTT. This rearrangement joins TRBV5-1 to TRBJ1-5; TRBD1 matches 8 bases. The CDR3 consists of 14 residues. The trim removed 1 base at V and 4 bases at J, leaving 1 base unmatched. Germline V gives CDR1 SGHRS, CDR2 YFSETQ.

This chain uses TRBV19 with TRBJ1-5, with 10 bases matching TRBD1. V lost 7 bases and J lost 2; bases outside the gene matches: 5. CDR1 and CDR2 (germline): LNHDA, SQIVND (reference sequence). CDR3 length equals 15 residues. DNA of the CDR3: TGTGCCAGTATCACCGGGACAGGGGGCAATCAGCCCCAGCATTTT. Protein: CASITGTGGNQPQHF.

The CDR3 DNA reads as TGTGCCAGTAGTATAGGTCGAGGAGGGAAGGTTCAGCCCCAGCATTTT. Amino acid sequence: CASSIGRGGKVQPQHF. This rearrangement joins TRBV19 to TRBJ1-5; D unclear. The CDR3 runs 16 residues. V lost 1 base, J lost 6 bases, and 16 bases lay in between. In germline, CDR1 is LNHDA, CDR2 SQIVND (reference sequence).

J is TRBJ2-4 and V is TRBV10-3; D is ambiguous. Germline CDR1 reads ENHRY; CDR2 reads SYGVKD. There are 16 residues in the CDR3. V lost 4 bases to trimming and J lost 0 bases, with 13 bases between them. The CDR3 sequence: CAISATTTLAKNIQYF. The CDR3 DNA reads as TGTGCCATCAGTGCCACGACAACCCTAGCCAAAAACATTCAGTACTTC.

The chain links TRBV6-4 to TRBJ2-1, with 11 nucleotides matching TRBD2. There are 15 residues in the CDR3. Germline V lookup: CDR1 MRHNA, CDR2 SNTAGT. V dropped 5 bases and J dropped 4; count of bases not matched to a gene: 4. The CDR3: CASSLASGGYNEQFF. The CDR3 bases are TGTGCCAGCAGTTTGGCTAGCGGGGGGTACAATGAGCAGTTCTTC.

This chain uses TRBV6-5 with TRBJ1-5, with D uncertain. This CDR3 is 12 amino acids long. The germline V and J ends were trimmed by 5 bases and 8 bases, with 10 bases remaining between them. Looked up from germline, CDR1 is MNHEY and CDR2 is SVGAGI. The CDR3 reads CASSRGIEPQHF. CDR3 coding DNA: TGTGCCAGCAGTAGAGGGATAGAGCCCCAGCATTTT.

The chain couples TRBV7-9 to TRBJ1-5; D not resolved. The CDR3 has 12 amino acids. Trimming took off 3 bases at V and 6 bases at J, with 6 bases between the two ends. Germline-derived CDR1 and CDR2 are SEHNR and FQNEAQ (reference sequence). The CDR3 region is CASSLASQPQHF. The CDR3 DNA is TGTGCCAGCAGCTTGGCGAGTCAGCCCCAGCATTTT.

By sample fraction, this clone is medium-sized (0.01 to 0.1%). As DNA, the CDR3 is TGTGCCAGCAGTATCAGGGGTCAGCCCCAGCATTTT. Its protein is CASSIRGQPQHF. The rearrangement joins TRBV5-4 to TRBJ1-5; perhaps TRBD1 as D (6 bases). CDR1 is SGHNT and CDR2 is YYREEE in the germline V gene (reference sequence). Trimming pared 5 bases from V and 6 bases from J, leaving 9 bases between. This CDR3 is built from 12 residues.

This clone rates as medium-sized. The chain carries TRBV28 and TRBJ2-3; 8 bases are shared with TRBD1. The CDR3 covers 17 residues. The germline V gene encodes CDR1 MDHEN and CDR2 SYDVKM. With V trimmed by 5 bases and J by 7 bases, 17 bases remained unmatched. CDR3 in amino acids: CASSPGGASGPSNTQYF. CDR3 in DNA: TGTGCCAGCAGTCCAGGGGGCGCGTCTGGACCCTCTAATACGCAGTATTTT.

This rearrangement joins TRBV7-3 to TRBJ2-7; 9 nucleotides match TRBD2. The CDR3 covers 15 residues. Looked up from germline, CDR1 is SGHTA and CDR2 is FQGTGA. Losses at the gene ends were 8 bases for V and 6 bases for J; bases not matched to a gene: 14. CDR3 loop: CASALAGATHSEQYF. DNA of the CDR3: TGTGCCAGCGCCTTAGCGGGGGCGACCCATTCCGAGCAGTACTTC.

CDR3 sequence (DNA): TGCGCCAGCAGCCAAGCCGCCGTTAGCGGGGGCCATACGCAGTATTTT. Its protein is CASSQAAVSGGHTQYF. The V and J genes are TRBV4-3 and TRBJ2-3; 9 nucleotides line up with TRBD2. Germline V gene sequence: CDR1 LGHNA, CDR2 YSLEER. Trimming removed 1 base from V and 7 bases from J; junction bases left unmatched: 9. This CDR3 has 16 amino acids.

The V call is TRBV30, the J call TRBJ2-5; 10 positions agree with TRBD2. The CDR3 spans 15 residues. The germline V gene encodes CDR1 GTSNPN and CDR2 SVGIG (reference sequence). Trimming took 0 bases from V and 8 from J; bases not matched to a gene: 9. In nucleotides, the CDR3 is TGTGCCTGGAGTGTTGGTGCTAGCGGGGGTGATACCCAGTACTTC. Amino acids: CAWSVGASGGDTQYF. The whole variable domain, remainder taken from reference TRBV30 and TRBJ2-5, is SQTIHQWPATLVQPVGSPLSLECTVEGTSNPNLYWYRQAAGRGLQLLFYSVGIGQISSEVPQNLSASRPQDRQFILSSKKLLLSDSGFYLCAWSVGASGGDTQYFGPGTRLLVL.

The chain has TRBV15 and TRBJ2-5; 7 bases match TRBD1. This CDR3 is built from 12 residues. With V trimmed by 3 bases and J by 5 bases, 0 bases remained unmatched. Per the germline V gene, CDR1 is LNHNV and CDR2 is YYDKDF (reference sequence). CDR3 region: CATSRTGETQYF. DNA for the CDR3: TGTGCCACCAGCAGGACAGGGGAGACCCAGTACTTC. The entire variable domain, with the rest obtained from reference TRBV15 and TRBJ2-5, is as follows: DAMVIQNPRYQVTQFGKPVTLSCSQTLNHNVMYWYQQKSSQAPKLLFHYYDKDFNNEADTPDNFQSRRPNTSFCFLDIRSPGLGDTAMYLCATSRTGETQYFGPGTRLLVL.

The genes are TRBV5-8 and TRBJ2-1; tentative D call: TRBD2 (6 bases). This CDR3 comprises 14 residues. Trimming shortened V by 0 bases and J by 4 bases, and 8 bases separated the two germline ends. CDR1 and CDR2 from the germline V gene are SGHTS and YDEGEE. CDR3 in DNA: TGTGCCAGCAGCTTGGAACGGGGGTACAATGAGCAGTTCTTC. Encoded protein: CASSLERGYNEQFF.

The chain joins TRBV9 to TRBJ2-3; 8 bases align to TRBD2. This CDR3 comprises 17 residues. The J segment lost 2 bases and the V segment lost 0 bases, leaving 8 bases of the junction unmatched. Looked up from germline, CDR1 is SGDLS and CDR2 is YYNGEE. This CDR3 is CASSVGRGGSNTDTQYF. The CDR3 DNA is TGTGCCAGCAGCGTAGGTCGGGGGGGAAGTAACACAGATACGCAGTATTTT. The entire variable domain, with the rest obtained from reference TRBV9 and TRBJ2-3, is as follows: DSGVTQTPKHLITATGQRVTLRCSPRSGDLSVYWYQQSLDQGLQFLIQYYNGEERAKGNILERFSAQQFPDLHSELNLSSLELGDSALYFCASSVGRGGSNTDTQYFGPGTRLTVL.

The genes are TRBV4-1 and TRBJ2-1, with 8 bases fitting TRBD2. V lost 0 bases to trimming and J lost 5 bases; unmatched junction nucleotides: 3. The CDR3 sequence is 15 residues long. Germline CDR1 and CDR2: MGHRA and YSYEKL. The CDR3 sequence: CASSQDIGGDNEQFF. In DNA, the CDR3 is TGCGCCAGCAGCCAAGATATCGGGGGGGACAATGAGCAGTTCTTC.

With regard to this clone: Other DNA sequences of this sample code for an identical CDR3. The V gene is TRBV6-5, the J gene TRBJ1-2; TRBD1 agrees at 7 bases. Germline CDR1 MNHEY, CDR2 SVGAGI. V lost 0 bases and J lost 3; bases outside the gene matches: 1. The CDR3 is 14 residues long. CDR3 in amino acids: CASSYSTGHYGYTF. CDR3 sequence (DNA): TGTGCCAGCAGTTACTCGACAGGGCACTATGGCTACACCTTC.

This chain uses TRBV2 with TRBJ2-7, with D hard to call. The CDR3 is made up of 13 amino acids. Per the germline V gene, CDR1 is SNHLY and CDR2 is FYNNEI. With 7 bases removed from V and 0 bases from J, the gap between germline ends came to 10 bases. CDR3 amino acids: CASKSGTSYEQYF. CDR3 nucleotides: TGTGCCAGCAAATCGGGCACCTCCTACGAGCAGTACTTC.